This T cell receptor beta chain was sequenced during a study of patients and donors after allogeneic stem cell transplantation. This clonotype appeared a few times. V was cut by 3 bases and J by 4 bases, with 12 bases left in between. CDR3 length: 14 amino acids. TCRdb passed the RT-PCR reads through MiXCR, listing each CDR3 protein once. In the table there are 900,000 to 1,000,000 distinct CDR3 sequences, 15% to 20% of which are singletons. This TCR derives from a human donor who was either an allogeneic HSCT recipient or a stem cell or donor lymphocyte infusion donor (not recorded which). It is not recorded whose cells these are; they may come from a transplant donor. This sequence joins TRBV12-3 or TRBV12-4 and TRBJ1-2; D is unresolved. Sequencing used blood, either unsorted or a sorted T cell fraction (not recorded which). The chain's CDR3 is CASSFHGGSYGYTF. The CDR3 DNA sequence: TGTGCCAGCAGTTTTCATGGCGGATCCTATGGCTACACCTTC.